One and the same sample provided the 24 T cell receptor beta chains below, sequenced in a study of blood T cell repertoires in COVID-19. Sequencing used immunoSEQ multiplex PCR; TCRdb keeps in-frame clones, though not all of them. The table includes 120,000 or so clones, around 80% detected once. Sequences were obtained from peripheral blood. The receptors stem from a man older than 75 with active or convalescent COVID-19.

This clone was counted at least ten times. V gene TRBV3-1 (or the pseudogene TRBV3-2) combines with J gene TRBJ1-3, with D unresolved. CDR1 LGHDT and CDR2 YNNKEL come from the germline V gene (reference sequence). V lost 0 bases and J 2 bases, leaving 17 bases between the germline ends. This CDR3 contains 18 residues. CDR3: CASSQDLISELAGNTIYF. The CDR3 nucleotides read TGTGCCAGCAGCCAAGATCTGATCTCGGAGCTCGCTGGAAACACCATATATTTT.

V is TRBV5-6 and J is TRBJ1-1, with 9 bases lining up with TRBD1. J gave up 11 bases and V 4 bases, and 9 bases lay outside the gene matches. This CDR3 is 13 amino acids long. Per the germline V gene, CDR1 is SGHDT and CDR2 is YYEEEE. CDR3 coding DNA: TGTGCCAGCAGCGTATCCGGGACAGGGATGGCTTTCTTT. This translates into CASSVSGTGMAFF.

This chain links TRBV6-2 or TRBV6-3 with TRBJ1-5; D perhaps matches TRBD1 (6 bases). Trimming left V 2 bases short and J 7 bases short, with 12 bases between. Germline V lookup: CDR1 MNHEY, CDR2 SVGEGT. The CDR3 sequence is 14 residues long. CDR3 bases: TGTGCCAGCAGTTACCTACAGGGTGGCCAGCCCCAGCATTTT. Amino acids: CASSYLQGGQPQHF.

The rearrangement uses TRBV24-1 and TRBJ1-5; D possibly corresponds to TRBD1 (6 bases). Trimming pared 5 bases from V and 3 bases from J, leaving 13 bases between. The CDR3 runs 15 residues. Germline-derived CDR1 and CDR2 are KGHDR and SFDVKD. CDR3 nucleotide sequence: TGTGCCACCAGTGTTCGGGGGGCCCTCAATCAGCCCCAGCATTTT. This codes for CATSVRGALNQPQHF.

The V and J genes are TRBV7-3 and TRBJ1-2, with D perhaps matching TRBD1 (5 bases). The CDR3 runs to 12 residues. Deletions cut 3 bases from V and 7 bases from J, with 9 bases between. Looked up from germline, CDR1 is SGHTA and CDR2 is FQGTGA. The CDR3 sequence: CASSFPGGGYTF. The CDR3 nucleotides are TGTGCCAGCAGCTTTCCCGGGGGTGGCTACACCTTC.

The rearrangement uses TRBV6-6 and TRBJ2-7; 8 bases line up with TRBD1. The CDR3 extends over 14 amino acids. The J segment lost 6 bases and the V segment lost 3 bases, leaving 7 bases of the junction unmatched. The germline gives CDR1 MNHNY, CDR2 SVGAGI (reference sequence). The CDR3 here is CASSYGQGAGEQYF. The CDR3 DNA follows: TGTGCCAGCAGTTATGGTCAGGGGGCGGGCGAGCAGTACTTC.

CDR3 sequence: CAISGAGGNEQFF. The CDR3 region has the DNA TGTGCCATCAGTGGGGCAGGGGGCAATGAGCAGTTCTTC. V is TRBV10-3 and J is TRBJ2-1, with 7 bases aligning to TRBD1. V was clipped by 4 bases and J by 6 bases; unmatched bases: 3. Germline V gives CDR1 ENHRY, CDR2 SYGVKD. This CDR3 region has 13 residues.

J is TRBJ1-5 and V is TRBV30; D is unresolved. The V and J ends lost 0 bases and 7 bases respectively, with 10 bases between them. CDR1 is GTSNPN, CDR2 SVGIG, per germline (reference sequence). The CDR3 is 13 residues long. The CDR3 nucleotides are TGTGCCTGGAGTGTCGGAGTGGAGCAGCCCCAGCATTTT. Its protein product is CAWSVGVEQPQHF.

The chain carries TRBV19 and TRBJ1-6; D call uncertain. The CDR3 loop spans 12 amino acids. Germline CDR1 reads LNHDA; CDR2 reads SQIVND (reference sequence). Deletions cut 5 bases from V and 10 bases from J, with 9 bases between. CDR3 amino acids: CASSGQRSPLHF. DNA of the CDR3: TGTGCCAGTAGTGGTCAACGGTCACCCCTCCACTTT.

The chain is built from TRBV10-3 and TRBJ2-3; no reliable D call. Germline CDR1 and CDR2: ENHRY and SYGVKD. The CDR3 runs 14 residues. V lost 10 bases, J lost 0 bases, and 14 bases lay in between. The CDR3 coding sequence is TGTGCCAGCCGATTCGGTTCTAGCACAGATACGCAGTATTTT. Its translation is CASRFGSSTDTQYF.

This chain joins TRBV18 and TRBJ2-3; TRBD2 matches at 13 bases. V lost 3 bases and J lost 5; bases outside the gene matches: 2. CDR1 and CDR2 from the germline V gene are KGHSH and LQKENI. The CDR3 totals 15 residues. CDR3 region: CASSPGTSGEDTQYF. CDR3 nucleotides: TGTGCCAGCTCACCCGGGACTAGCGGGGAAGATACGCAGTATTTT.

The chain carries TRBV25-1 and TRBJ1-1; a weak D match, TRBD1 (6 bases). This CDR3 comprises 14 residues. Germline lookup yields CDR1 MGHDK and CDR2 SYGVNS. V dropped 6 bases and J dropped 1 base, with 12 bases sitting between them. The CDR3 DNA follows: TGTGCCAGCAGGAAAGAGGGGGAGAACACTGAAGCTTTCTTT. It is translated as CASRKEGENTEAFF.

CDR3 bases: TGCGCCAGCAGCCTCACCCGGGTGCGGGGAGGGGCGTACGAGCAGTACTTC. Its protein is CASSLTRVRGGAYEQYF. The chain employs TRBV4-1 and TRBJ2-7; 7 bases line up with TRBD2. The CDR3 covers 17 residues. V trimming: 4 bases; J trimming: 4 bases; junction bases outside the gene matches: 16. Germline CDR1 and CDR2: MGHRA and YSYEKL.

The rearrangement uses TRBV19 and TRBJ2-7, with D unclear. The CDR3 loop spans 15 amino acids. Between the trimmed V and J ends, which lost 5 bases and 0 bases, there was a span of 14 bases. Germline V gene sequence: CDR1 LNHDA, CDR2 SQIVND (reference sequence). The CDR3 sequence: CASSGVIGSSYEQYF. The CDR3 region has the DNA TGTGCCAGTAGTGGAGTTATTGGAAGCTCCTACGAGCAGTACTTC.

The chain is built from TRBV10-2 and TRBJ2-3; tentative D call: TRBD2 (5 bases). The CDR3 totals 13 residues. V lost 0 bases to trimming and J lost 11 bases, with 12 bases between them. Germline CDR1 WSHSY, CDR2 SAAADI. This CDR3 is CASSESPGVGQYF. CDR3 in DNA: TGCGCCAGCAGTGAGTCACCCGGGGTTGGGCAGTATTTT.

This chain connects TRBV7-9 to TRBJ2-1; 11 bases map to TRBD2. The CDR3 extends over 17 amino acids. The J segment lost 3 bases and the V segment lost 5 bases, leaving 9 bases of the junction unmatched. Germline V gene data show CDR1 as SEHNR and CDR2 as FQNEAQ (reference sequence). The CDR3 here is CASSEVASGGYYNEQFF. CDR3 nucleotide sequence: TGTGCCAGCAGCGAAGTGGCTAGCGGGGGGTACTACAATGAGCAGTTCTTC.

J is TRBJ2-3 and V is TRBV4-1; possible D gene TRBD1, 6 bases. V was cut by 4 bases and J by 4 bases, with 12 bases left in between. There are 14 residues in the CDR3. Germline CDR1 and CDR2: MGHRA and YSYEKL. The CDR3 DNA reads TGCGCCAGCAGCCTAAACAGGGTCCCAGATACGCAGTATTTT. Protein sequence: CASSLNRVPDTQYF.

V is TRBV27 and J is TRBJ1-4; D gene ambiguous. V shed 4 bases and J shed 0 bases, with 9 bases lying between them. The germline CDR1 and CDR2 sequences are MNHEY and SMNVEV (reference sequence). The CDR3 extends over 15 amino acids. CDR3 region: CASSSSGTTNEKLFF. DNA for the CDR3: TGTGCCAGCAGTTCGTCAGGCACAACTAATGAAAAACTGTTTTTT.

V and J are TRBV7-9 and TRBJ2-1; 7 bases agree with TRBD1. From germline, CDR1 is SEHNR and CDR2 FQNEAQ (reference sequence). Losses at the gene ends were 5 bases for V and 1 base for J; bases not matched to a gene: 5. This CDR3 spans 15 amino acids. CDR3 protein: CASSLPGQSYNEQFF. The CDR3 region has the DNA TGTGCCAGCAGCCTACCGGGACAGTCCTACAATGAGCAGTTCTTC.

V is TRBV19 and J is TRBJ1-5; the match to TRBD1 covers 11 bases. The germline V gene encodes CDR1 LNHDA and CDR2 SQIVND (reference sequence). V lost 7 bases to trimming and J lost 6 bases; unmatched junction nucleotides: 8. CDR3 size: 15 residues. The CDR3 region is CASISGTGGPQPQHF. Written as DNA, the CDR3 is TGTGCCAGTATCTCCGGGACAGGGGGTCCTCAGCCCCAGCATTTT.

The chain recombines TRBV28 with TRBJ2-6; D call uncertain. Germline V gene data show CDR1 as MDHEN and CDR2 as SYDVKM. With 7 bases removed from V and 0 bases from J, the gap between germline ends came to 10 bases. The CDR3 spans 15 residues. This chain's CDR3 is CASTLGSSGANVLTF. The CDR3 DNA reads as TGTGCCAGCACTCTAGGTAGCTCTGGGGCCAACGTCCTGACTTTC.

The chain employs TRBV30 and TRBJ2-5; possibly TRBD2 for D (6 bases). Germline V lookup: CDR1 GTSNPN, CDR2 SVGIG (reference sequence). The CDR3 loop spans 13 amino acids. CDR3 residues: CASETGVEETQYF. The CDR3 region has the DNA TGTGCGTCGGAGACGGGGGTGGAGGAGACCCAGTACTTC.

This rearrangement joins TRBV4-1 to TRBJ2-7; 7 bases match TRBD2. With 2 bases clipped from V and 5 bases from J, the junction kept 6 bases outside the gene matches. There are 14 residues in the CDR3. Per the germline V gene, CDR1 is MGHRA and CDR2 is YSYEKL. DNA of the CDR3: TGCGCCAGCAGCCAATCCGGACTAGAGAACGAGCAGTACTTC. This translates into CASSQSGLENEQYF.

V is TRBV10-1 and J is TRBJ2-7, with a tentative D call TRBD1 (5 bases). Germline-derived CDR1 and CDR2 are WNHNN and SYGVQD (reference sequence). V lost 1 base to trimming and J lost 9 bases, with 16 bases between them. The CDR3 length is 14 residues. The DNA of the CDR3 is TGCGCCAGCAGTGAGTTGACAGTCCCGCTAGGGCAGTACTTC. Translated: CASSELTVPLGQYF.